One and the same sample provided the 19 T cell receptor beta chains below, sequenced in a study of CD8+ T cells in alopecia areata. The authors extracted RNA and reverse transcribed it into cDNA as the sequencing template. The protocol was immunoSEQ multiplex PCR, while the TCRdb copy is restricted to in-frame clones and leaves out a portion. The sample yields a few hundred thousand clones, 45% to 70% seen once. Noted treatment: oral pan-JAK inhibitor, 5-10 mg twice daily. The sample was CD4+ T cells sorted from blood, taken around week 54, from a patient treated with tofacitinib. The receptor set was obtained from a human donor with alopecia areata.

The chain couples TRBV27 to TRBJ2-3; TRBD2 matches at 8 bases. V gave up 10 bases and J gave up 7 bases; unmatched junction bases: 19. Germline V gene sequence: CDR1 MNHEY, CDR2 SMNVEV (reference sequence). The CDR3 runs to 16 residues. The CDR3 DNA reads TGTGCCACCAACCCCCTGAGCGGGGGCCCAGCCCATACGCAGTATTTT. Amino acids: CATNPLSGGPAHTQYF.

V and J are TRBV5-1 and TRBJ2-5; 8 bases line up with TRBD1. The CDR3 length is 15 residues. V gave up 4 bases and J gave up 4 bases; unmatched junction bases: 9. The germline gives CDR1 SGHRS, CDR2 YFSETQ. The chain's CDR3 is CASSQGQGGLETQYF. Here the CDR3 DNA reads TGCGCCAGCAGCCAAGGACAGGGCGGACTAGAGACCCAGTACTTC.

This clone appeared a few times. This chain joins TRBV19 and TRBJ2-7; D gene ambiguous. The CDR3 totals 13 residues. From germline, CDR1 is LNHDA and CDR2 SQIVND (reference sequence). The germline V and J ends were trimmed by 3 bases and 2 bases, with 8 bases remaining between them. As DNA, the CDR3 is TGTGCCAGTAGTATCGACGGACCCTACGAGCAGTACTTC. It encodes CASSIDGPYEQYF. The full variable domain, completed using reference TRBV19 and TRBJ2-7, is DGGITQSPKYLFRKEGQNVTLSCEQNLNHDAMYWYRQDPGQGLRLIYYSQIVNDFQKGDIAEGYSVSREKKESFPLTVTSAQKNPTAFYLCASSIDGPYEQYFGPGTRLTVT.

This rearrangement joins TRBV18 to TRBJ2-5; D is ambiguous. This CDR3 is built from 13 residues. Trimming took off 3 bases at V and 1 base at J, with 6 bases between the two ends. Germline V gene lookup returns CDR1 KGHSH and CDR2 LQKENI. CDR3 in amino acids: CASSPAGQETQYF. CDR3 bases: TGTGCCAGCTCACCGGCAGGCCAAGAGACCCAGTACTTC.

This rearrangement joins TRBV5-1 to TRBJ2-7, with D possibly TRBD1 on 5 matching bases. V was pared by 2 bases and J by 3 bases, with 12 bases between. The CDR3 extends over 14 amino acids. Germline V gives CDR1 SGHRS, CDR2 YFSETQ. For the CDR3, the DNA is TGCGCCAGCAGCTTAAGCCCAGGGTACTACGAGCAGTACTTC. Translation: CASSLSPGYYEQYF.

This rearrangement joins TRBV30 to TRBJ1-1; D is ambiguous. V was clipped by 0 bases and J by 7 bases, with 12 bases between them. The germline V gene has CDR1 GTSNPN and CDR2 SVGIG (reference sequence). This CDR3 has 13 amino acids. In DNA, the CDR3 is TGTGCCTGGAGTGTCCGGGCCTCTGGTGAAGCTTTCTTT. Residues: CAWSVRASGEAFF.

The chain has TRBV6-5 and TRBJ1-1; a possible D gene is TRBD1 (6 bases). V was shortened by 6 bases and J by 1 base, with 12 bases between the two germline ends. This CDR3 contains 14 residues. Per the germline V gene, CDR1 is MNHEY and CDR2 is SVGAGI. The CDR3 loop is CASRQGRRNTEAFF. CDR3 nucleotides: TGTGCCAGCAGACAGGGTCGGAGGAACACTGAAGCTTTCTTT.

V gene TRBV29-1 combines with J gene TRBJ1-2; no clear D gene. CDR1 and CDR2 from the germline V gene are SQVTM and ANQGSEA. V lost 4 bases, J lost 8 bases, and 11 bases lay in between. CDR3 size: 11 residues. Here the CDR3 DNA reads TGCAGCGTTGTTTCGCTGAACGGCTACACCTTC. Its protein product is CSVVSLNGYTF.

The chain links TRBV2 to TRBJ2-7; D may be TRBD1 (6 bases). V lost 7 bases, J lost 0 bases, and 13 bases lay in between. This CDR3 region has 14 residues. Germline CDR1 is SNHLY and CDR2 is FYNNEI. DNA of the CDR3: TGTGCCAGCATGGGCACAGGGTACTCCTACGAGCAGTACTTC. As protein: CASMGTGYSYEQYF.

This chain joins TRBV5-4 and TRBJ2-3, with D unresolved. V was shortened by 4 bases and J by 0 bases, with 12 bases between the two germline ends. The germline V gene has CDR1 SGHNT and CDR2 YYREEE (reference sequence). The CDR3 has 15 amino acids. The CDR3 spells CASSPRSGSTDTQYF. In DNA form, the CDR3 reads TGTGCCAGCAGCCCAAGGTCGGGTAGCACAGATACGCAGTATTTT.

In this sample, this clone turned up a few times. CDR3: CASSRQGRDEKLFF. The CDR3 DNA reads TGTGCCAGCAGCAGACAGGGGCGTGATGAAAAACTGTTTTTT. The V and J genes are TRBV5-8 and TRBJ1-4, with 8 positions matching TRBD1. Per germline, CDR1 SGHTS and CDR2 YDEGEE. CDR3 length: 14 residues. J was trimmed by 6 bases and V by 4 bases; bases with no gene match: 5.

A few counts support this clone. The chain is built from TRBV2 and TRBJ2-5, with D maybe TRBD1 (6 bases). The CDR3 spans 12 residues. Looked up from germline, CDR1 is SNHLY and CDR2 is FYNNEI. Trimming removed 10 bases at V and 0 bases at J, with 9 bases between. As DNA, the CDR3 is TGTGCCAACAGGGAGTACCAAGAGACCCAGTACTTC. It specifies CANREYQETQYF.

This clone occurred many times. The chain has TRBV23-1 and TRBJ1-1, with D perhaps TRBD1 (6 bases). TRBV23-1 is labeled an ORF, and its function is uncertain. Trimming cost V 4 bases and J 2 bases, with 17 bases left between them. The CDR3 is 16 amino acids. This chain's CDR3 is CASSLRGTYRNTEAFF. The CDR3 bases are TGCGCCAGCAGTCTCAGGGGAACATATAGAAACACTGAAGCTTTCTTT.

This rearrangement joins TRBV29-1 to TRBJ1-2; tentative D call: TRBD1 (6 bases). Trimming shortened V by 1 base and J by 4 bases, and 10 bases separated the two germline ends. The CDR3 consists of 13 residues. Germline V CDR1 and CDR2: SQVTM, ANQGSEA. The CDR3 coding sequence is TGCAGCGTTGAAGGGACAGCCGCCTATGGCTACACCTTC. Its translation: CSVEGTAAYGYTF.

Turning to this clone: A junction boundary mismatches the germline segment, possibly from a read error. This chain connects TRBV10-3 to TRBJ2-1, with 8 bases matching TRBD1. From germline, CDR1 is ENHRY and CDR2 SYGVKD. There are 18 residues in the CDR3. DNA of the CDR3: TGTGCCACCCCACAGGACAGGGTGCTAACGAGCTCCCACAATGAGCAGTTCTTC. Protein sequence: CATPQDRVLTSSHNEQFF.

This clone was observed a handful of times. CDR3 amino acids: CASRLAAEPHYEQYF. The CDR3, as DNA: TGTGCCAGCAGGCTCGCGGCAGAACCCCACTACGAGCAGTACTTC. The chain employs TRBV6-5 and TRBJ2-7; unclear D gene. The CDR3 contains 15 residues. Deletions cut 6 bases from V and 3 bases from J, with 18 bases between. CDR1 is MNHEY, CDR2 SVGAGI, per germline.

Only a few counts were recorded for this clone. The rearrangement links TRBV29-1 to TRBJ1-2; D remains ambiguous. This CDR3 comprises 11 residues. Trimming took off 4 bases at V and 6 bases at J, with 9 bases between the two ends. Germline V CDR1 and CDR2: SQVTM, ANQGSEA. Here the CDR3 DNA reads TGCAGCGTTGGGATGGCCGATGGCTACACCTTC. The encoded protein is CSVGMADGYTF. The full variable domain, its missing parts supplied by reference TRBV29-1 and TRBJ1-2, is SAVISQKPSRDICQRGTSLTIQCQVDSQVTMMFWYRQQPGQSLTLIATANQGSEATYESGFVIDKFPISRPNLTFSTLTVSNMSPEDSSIYLCSVGMADGYTFGSGTRLTVV.

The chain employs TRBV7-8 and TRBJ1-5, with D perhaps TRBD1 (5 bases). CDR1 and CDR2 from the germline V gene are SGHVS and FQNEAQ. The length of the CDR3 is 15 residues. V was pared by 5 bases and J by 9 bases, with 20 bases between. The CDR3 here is CASSQRGPRSGPQHF. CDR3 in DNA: TGTGCCAGCAGCCAACGGGGACCCAGGTCGGGGCCCCAGCATTTT.

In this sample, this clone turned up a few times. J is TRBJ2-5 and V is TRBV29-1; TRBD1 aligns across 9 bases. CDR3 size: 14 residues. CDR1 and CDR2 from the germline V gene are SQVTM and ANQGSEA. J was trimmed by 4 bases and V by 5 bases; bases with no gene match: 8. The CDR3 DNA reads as TGCAGCGTTCCTCGACAGGGGGTGTTAGAGACCCAGTACTTC. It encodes CSVPRQGVLETQYF.